The clone carrying this T cell receptor beta chain occurred a few times. This entry is derived from a study of cytomegalovirus exposure and HLA in healthy donors. Germline loops: CDR1 SGHRS, CDR2 YFSETQ. V dropped 2 bases and J dropped 7; count of bases not matched to a gene: 5. The CDR3 has 13 residues. The PCR contained 60 Vbeta and 13 Jbeta primers. The method was immunoSEQ multiplex PCR; TCRdb's version includes in-frame clones alone and lacks a portion of them. Here the sample spans 200,000 to 250,000 clones, over 60% being singletons. This chain joins TRBV5-1 and TRBJ1-2; TRBD1 agrees at 7 bases. The specimen sequenced was PBMCs. The TCR sequence derives from a young man in good health and CMV-seronegative. Here the CDR3 reads CASSFNRGGGYTF. CDR3 DNA: TGCGCCAGCAGCTTTAACAGGGGAGGTGGCTACACCTTC. Combining the CDR3 with reference TRBV5-1 and TRBJ1-2 gives the whole variable domain KAGVTQTPRYLIKTRGQQVTLSCSPISGHRSVSWYQQTPGQGLQFLFEYFSETQRNKGNFPGRFSGRQFSNSRSEMNVSTLELGDSALYLCASSFNRGGGYTFGSGTRLTVV.